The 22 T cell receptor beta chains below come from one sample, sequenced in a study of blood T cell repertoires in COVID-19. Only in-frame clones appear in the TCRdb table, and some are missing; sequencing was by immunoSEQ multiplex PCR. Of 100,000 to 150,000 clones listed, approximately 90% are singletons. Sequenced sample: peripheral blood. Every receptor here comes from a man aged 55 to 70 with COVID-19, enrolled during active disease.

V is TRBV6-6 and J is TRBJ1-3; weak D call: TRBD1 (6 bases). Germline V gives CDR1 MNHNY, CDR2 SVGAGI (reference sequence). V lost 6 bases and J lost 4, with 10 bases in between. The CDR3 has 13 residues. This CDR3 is CASRQGQGNTIYF. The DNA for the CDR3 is TGTGCCAGCAGACAAGGACAGGGAAACACCATATATTTT.

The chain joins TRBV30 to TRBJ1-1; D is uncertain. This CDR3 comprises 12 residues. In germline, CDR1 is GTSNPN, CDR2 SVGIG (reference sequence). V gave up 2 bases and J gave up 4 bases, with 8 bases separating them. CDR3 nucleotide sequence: TGTGCCTGGAGTTTGGGAGGCACTGAAGCTTTCTTT. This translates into CAWSLGGTEAFF.

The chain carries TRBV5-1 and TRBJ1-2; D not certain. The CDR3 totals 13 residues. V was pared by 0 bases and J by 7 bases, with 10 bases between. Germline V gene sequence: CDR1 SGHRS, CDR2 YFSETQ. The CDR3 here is CASSLAPEAGYTF. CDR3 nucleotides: TGCGCCAGCAGCTTGGCTCCAGAGGCTGGCTACACCTTC.

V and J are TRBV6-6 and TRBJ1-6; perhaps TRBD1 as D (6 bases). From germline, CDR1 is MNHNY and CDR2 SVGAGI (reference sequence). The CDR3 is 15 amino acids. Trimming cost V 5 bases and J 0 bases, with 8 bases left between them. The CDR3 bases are TGTGCCAGCAGTCCAGGGGCCTCCTATAATTCACCCCTCCACTTT. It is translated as CASSPGASYNSPLHF.

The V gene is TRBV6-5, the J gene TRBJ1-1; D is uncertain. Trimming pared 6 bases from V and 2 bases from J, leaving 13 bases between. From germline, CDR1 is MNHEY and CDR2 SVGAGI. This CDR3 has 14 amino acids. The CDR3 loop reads CASRPENINTEAFF. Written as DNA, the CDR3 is TGTGCCAGCAGACCAGAAAACATTAACACTGAAGCTTTCTTT.

Written as DNA, the CDR3 is TGTGCCAGCAGCCAACAGGGTGAAGCTTTCTTT. Translation gives CASSQQGEAFF. V is TRBV3-1 (or the pseudogene TRBV3-2) and J is TRBJ1-1; TRBD1 is a possible D gene (5 bases). V was shortened by 2 bases and J by 7 bases, with 5 bases between the two germline ends. Germline V lookup: CDR1 LGHDT, CDR2 YNNKEL (reference sequence). This CDR3 has 11 residues.

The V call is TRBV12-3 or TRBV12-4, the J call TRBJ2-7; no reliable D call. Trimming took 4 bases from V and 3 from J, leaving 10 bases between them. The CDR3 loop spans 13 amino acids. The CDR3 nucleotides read TGTGCCAGCAGTTGGCAGGATCTCTACGAGCAGTACTTC. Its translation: CASSWQDLYEQYF.

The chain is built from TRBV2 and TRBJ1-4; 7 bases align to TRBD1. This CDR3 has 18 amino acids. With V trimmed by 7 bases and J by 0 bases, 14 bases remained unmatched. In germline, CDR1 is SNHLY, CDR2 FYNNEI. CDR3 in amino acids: CASIEGALGFATNEKLFF. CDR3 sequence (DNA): TGTGCCAGCATCGAGGGGGCGCTGGGTTTTGCAACTAATGAAAAACTGTTTTTT.

The CDR3 loop is CASSSRTGGFPCNQPQHF. The CDR3 nucleotides are TGTGCCAGCAGCTCGAGAACAGGGGGCTTCCCTTGTAATCAGCCCCAGCATTTT. The rearrangement uses TRBV21-1 and TRBJ1-5; TRBD1 is the table's D call, not checked against the DNA. TRBV21-1 is designated a pseudogene. This CDR3 is 18 amino acids long.

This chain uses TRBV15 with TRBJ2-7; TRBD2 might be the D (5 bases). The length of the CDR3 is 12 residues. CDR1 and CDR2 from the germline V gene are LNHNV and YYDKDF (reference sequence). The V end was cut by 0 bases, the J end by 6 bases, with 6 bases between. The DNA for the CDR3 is TGTGCCACCAGCAGAGATCGGGGCGAGCAGTACTTC. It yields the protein CATSRDRGEQYF.

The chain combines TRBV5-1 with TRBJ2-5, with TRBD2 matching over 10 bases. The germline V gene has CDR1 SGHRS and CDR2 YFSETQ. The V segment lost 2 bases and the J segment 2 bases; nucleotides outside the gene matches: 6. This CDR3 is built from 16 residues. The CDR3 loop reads CASSLGTSGAQETQYF. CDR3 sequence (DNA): TGCGCCAGCAGCTTAGGTACTAGCGGGGCACAAGAGACCCAGTACTTC.

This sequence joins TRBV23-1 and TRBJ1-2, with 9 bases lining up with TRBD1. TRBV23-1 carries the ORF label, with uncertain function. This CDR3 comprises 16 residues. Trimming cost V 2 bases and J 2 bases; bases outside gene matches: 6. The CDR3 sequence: CASSQHRGQGNYGYTF. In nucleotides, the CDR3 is TGCGCCAGCAGTCAACACAGGGGGCAGGGAAACTATGGCTACACCTTC.

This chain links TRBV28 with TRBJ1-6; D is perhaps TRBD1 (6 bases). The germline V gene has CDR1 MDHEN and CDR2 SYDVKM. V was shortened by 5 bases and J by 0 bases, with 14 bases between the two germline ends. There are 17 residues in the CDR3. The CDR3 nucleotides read TGTGCCAGCAGTCGCTCCGGGACAAGCTCCTATAATTCACCCCTCCACTTT. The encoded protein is CASSRSGTSSYNSPLHF. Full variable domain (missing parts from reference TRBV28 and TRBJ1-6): DVKVTQSSRYLVKRTGEKVFLECVQDMDHENMFWYRQDPGLGLRLIYFSYDVKMKEKGDIPEGYSVSREKKERFSLILESASTNQTSMYLCASSRSGTSSYNSPLHFGNGTRLTVT.

In DNA, the CDR3 is TGTGCCAGCAGTGAACAGCGTTCCAGTACCTCTGGGGCCAACGTCCTGACTTTC. It specifies CASSEQRSSTSGANVLTF. This sequence joins TRBV6-1 and TRBJ2-6; D is ambiguous. The CDR3 has 18 amino acids. Germline assignment: CDR1 MNHNS and CDR2 SASEGT. V shed 2 bases and J shed 0 bases, with 14 bases lying between them.

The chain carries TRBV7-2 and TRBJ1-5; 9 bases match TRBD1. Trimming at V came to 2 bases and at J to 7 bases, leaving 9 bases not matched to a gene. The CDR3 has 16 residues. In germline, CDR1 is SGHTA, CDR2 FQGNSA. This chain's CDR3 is CASSLSSDRGEQPQHF. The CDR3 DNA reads TGTGCCAGCAGCTTAAGTTCGGACAGGGGTGAGCAGCCCCAGCATTTT.

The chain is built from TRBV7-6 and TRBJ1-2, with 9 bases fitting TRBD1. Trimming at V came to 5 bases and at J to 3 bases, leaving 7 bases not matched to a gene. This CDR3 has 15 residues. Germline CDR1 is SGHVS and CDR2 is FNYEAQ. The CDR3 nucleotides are TGTGCCAGCAGCCTTGTGGGACAGGGAGACTATGGCTACACCTTC. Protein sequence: CASSLVGQGDYGYTF.

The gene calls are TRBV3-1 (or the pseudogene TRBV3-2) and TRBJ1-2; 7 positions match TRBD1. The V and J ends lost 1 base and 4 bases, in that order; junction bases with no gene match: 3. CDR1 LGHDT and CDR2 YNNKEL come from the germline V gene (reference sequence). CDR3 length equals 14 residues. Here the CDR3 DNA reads TGTGCCAGCAGCCAAGGAAACAGGGGCTATGGCTACACCTTC. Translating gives CASSQGNRGYGYTF.

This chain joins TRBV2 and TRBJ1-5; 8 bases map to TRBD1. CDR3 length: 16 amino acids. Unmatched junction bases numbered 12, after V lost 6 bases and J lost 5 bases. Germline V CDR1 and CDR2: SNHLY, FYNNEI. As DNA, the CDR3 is TGTGCCAGCAGACTCGAGACAGGGGCCATCTATCAGCCCCAGCATTTT. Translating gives CASRLETGAIYQPQHF.

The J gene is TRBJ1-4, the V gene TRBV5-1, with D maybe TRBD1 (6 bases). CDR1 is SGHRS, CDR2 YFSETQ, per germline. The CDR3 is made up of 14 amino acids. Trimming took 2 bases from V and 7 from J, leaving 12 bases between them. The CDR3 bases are TGCGCCAGCAGCTTCCCGGGAGGGGGTGAAAAACTGTTTTTT. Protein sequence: CASSFPGGGEKLFF.

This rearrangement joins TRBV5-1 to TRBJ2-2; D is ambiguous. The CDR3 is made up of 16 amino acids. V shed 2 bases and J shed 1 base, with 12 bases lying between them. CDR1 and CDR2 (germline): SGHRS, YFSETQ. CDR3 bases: TGCGCCAGCAGCTTTCTTTCGGCAGGGAACACCGGGGAGCTGTTTTTT. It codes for CASSFLSAGNTGELFF.

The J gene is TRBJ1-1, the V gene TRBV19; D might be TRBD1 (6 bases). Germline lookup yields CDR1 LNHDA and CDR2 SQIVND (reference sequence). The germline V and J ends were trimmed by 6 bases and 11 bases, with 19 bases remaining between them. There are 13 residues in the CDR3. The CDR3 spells CASSIRGEGRAFF. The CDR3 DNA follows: TGTGCCAGTAGCATAAGGGGGGAGGGGAGGGCTTTCTTT.

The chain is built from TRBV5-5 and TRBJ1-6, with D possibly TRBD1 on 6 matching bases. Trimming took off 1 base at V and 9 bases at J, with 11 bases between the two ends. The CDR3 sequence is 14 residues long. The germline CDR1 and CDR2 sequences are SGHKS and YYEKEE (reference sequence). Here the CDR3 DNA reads TGTGCCAGCAGCTTGCTAGGGGGAAGTTCACCCCTCCACTTT. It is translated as CASSLLGGSSPLHF.